This T cell receptor (beta chain) was identified in a study of PD-1 blockade in mismatch repair-deficient tumors. Profiled with immunoSEQ multiplex PCR; TCRdb holds only in-frame clones, not every one. The top ten hold more than 2.5% of the sample, which has around 48,000 clones, 78% seen once. Germline-derived CDR1 and CDR2 are MNHEY and SMNVEV (reference sequence). The V gene lost 0 bases and the J gene lost 6 bases, with 12 bases spanning the gap. The CDR3 runs 15 residues. The sequence derives from an adult with mismatch repair-deficient cancer. The chain uses TRBV27 and TRBJ1-3; D ambiguous. The sequenced sample was peripheral blood, obtained 4 weeks after starting pembrolizumab. CDR3 bases: TGTGCCAGCAGTTTATCAGCTTCGCCGCTAAACACCATATATTTT. Amino acid sequence: CASSLSASPLNTIYF.